The 5 T cell receptor beta chains listed next were all sequenced from one sample in a study of T cell repertoires in cytomegalovirus infection. TCRdb reanalysed the reads using MiXCR and keeps one entry per CDR3 protein. The table records hundreds of thousands of distinct CDR3 sequences, just under 30% of them present only once. No antigen has been identified for these receptors. Sequenced here: cultured PBMCs, sampled from culture after CMV antigen stimulation. The receptors were gathered from a human donor in good health (CMV status not recorded). Some clones in this sample may be carry-over from other donors' samples.

This chain uses TRBV4-1 with TRBJ1-4; D is ambiguous. V gave up 4 bases and J gave up 7 bases, with 10 bases separating them. Germline-derived CDR1 and CDR2 are MGHRA and YSYEKL. The CDR3 is made up of 13 amino acids. The CDR3 loop is CASSLQPTEKLFF. As DNA, the CDR3 is TGCGCCAGCAGCCTTCAACCCACTGAAAAACTGTTTTTT.

The rearrangement joins TRBV15 to TRBJ1-4; D gene uncertain. Germline assignment: CDR1 LNHNV and CDR2 YYDKDF (reference sequence). The CDR3 consists of 13 residues. V lost 1 base, J lost 7 bases, and 7 bases lay in between. The CDR3 sequence: CATSRGQLEKLFF. CDR3 nucleotides: TGTGCCACCAGCAGAGGTCAGCTTGAAAAACTGTTTTTT.

A few counts support this clonotype. The rearrangement links TRBV20-1 to TRBJ1-1; possible D gene TRBD1, 5 bases. With 5 bases removed from V and 5 bases from J, the gap between germline ends came to 21 bases. The CDR3 has 15 residues. Germline V gives CDR1 DFQATT, CDR2 SNEGSKA (reference sequence). CDR3 loop: CSAWSDIRRGTEAFF. As DNA, the CDR3 is TGCAGTGCTTGGTCGGACATCCGTCGTGGAACTGAAGCTTTCTTT.

V usage is TRBV19 and J usage is TRBJ1-2; tentatively, D is TRBD1 (5 bases). Germline V gives CDR1 LNHDA, CDR2 SQIVND (reference sequence). The V end lost 7 bases, the J end lost 3 bases, and 15 bases lay between the germline ends. CDR3 length: 14 amino acids. This CDR3 reads CASTAGTPYYGYTF. CDR3 in DNA: TGTGCCAGTACCGCAGGGACTCCCTACTATGGCTACACCTTC.

This clonotype was seen repeatedly, ten times or more. This chain uses TRBV7-3 with TRBJ2-1, with D possibly being TRBD2 (6 bases). CDR3 length: 16 residues. The V end was cut by 5 bases, the J end by 0 bases, with 14 bases between. In germline, CDR1 is SGHTA, CDR2 FQGTGA. The chain's CDR3 is CASSIEGLSSYNEQFF. CDR3 DNA: TGTGCCAGCAGCATAGAGGGACTTAGCTCCTACAATGAGCAGTTCTTC.